This record covers a single T cell receptor (beta chain). This sample stems from a study of blood T cell repertoires in COVID-19. Study-level information: Sources were T cells, B-cell-depleted T cells, or PBMCs; the material itself was cDNA or gDNA.

CDR1 DFQATT and CDR2 SNEGSKA come from the germline V gene (reference sequence). CDR3 size: 16 residues. The junction had 8 bases not matched to a gene; V was cut back by 3 bases and J by 1 base. Only in-frame clones appear in the TCRdb table, and some are missing; sequencing was by immunoSEQ multiplex PCR. Among about 56,000 clones listed, 88% were seen once. This receptor was taken from a man aged 45-65 years with active COVID-19. The sample consisted of peripheral blood. The chain has TRBV20-1 and TRBJ1-5, with 8 bases that match TRBD1. The CDR3 sequence: CSASPYDRGSNQPQHF. Written as DNA, the CDR3 is TGCAGTGCTAGTCCGTATGACAGGGGCAGCAATCAGCCCCAGCATTTT.